The 11 T cell receptor beta chains given below trace back to one sample, sequenced in a study of hypomethylating agent response in myelodysplastic syndrome. Only in-frame clones appear in the TCRdb table, and some are missing; sequencing was by immunoSEQ multiplex PCR. The sample has some 9,300 clones; over 80% are singletons. This sample comprised bone marrow, obtained before or after starting hypomethylating agent treatment for myelodysplastic syndrome (not recorded which). The receptors derive from a human donor with myelodysplastic syndrome.

The V gene is TRBV6-1, the J gene TRBJ1-1, with a tentative D call TRBD1 (5 bases). CDR3 length: 15 residues. Trimming took off 4 bases at V and 3 bases at J, with 15 bases between the two ends. Per the germline V gene, CDR1 is MNHNS and CDR2 is SASEGT. The CDR3: CASSVPYRKHTEAFF. CDR3 nucleotide sequence: TGTGCCAGCAGTGTACCTTACAGGAAGCACACTGAAGCTTTCTTT.

This clone was counted a few times. The rearrangement uses TRBV29-1 and TRBJ2-7, with D possibly being TRBD2 (5 bases). The V and J ends lost 4 bases and 6 bases respectively, with 10 bases between them. Germline V lookup: CDR1 SQVTM, CDR2 ANQGSEA. This CDR3 contains 11 residues. The CDR3 region is CSVGGSGEQYF. CDR3 sequence (DNA): TGCAGCGTTGGAGGGTCGGGCGAGCAGTACTTC.

The chain couples TRBV9 to TRBJ2-7; D is ambiguous. The CDR3 is made up of 12 amino acids. Trimming took off 3 bases at V and 5 bases at J, with 9 bases between the two ends. The germline CDR1 and CDR2 sequences are SGDLS and YYNGEE. In DNA, the CDR3 is TGTGCCAGCAGCGCCTTCAACCACGAGCAGTACTTC. Translating gives CASSAFNHEQYF. The variable domain in full, with the rest retrieved from reference TRBV9 and TRBJ2-7, is DSGVTQTPKHLITATGQRVTLRCSPRSGDLSVYWYQQSLDQGLQFLIQYYNGEERAKGNILERFSAQQFPDLHSELNLSSLELGDSALYFCASSAFNHEQYFGPGTRLTVT.

The chain links TRBV9 to TRBJ1-2; no clear D. The CDR3 is 14 amino acids. Trimming stripped 0 bases from V and 3 bases from J, with 9 bases between. Germline V lookup: CDR1 SGDLS, CDR2 YYNGEE. In nucleotides, the CDR3 is TGTGCCAGCAGCGTAGTGACGACGGACTATGGCTACACCTTC. This sequence encodes CASSVVTTDYGYTF.

The genes are TRBV7-9 and TRBJ2-5, with TRBD2 identical over 7 bases. V was pared by 5 bases and J by 7 bases, with 7 bases of the junction left unmatched. The V gene's germline CDR1 is SEHNR and CDR2 FQNEAQ (reference sequence). The CDR3 extends over 13 amino acids. CDR3 region: CASSPPGGGTQYF. CDR3 nucleotides: TGTGCCAGCAGCCCCCCGGGCGGGGGGACCCAGTACTTC.

The chain couples TRBV5-1 to TRBJ2-7, with D perhaps TRBD2 (6 bases). CDR1 is SGHRS and CDR2 is YFSETQ in the germline V gene. This CDR3 is 14 amino acids long. Deletions cut 3 bases from V and 4 bases from J, with 14 bases between. CDR3: CASSSRDLLYEQYF. The CDR3 region has the DNA TGCGCCAGCAGCTCCAGGGACTTATTGTACGAGCAGTACTTC.

CDR3 protein: CASSLTSGGQFEQFF. The CDR3 DNA sequence: TGTGCCAGCAGCTTGACTAGCGGGGGGCAGTTTGAGCAGTTCTTC. V gene TRBV7-2 combines with J gene TRBJ2-1, with TRBD2 matching 13 bases. The CDR3 sequence is 15 residues long. Germline CDR1 reads SGHTA; CDR2 reads FQGNSA. V was pared by 3 bases and J by 9 bases, with 5 bases of the junction left unmatched. Full variable domain (missing parts from reference TRBV7-2 and TRBJ2-1): GAGVSQSPSNKVTEKGKDVELRCDPISGHTALYWYRQSLGQGLEFLIYFQGNSAPDKSGLPSDRFSAERTGGSVSTLTIQRTQQEDSAVYLCASSLTSGGQFEQFFGPGTRLTVL.

This chain uses TRBV6-1 with TRBJ2-1; 8 bases map to TRBD2. The germline gives CDR1 MNHNS, CDR2 SASEGT. With 4 bases clipped from V and 0 bases from J, the junction kept 8 bases outside the gene matches. The CDR3 is 17 residues long. The CDR3: CASSVSGGVSSYNEQFF. In nucleotides, the CDR3 is TGTGCCAGCAGTGTTTCGGGAGGGGTTAGCTCCTACAATGAGCAGTTCTTC.

This chain links TRBV6-1 with TRBJ1-5, with 11 nucleotides matching TRBD1. This CDR3 has 17 amino acids. V lost 0 bases, J lost 7 bases, and 8 bases stayed unmatched. Germline lookup yields CDR1 MNHNS and CDR2 SASEGT. The CDR3 sequence: CASSEAAGQGVGQPQHF. The CDR3 region has the DNA TGTGCCAGCAGTGAAGCGGCGGGACAGGGGGTGGGCCAGCCCCAGCATTTT.

This clone appeared a few times. The rearrangement joins TRBV4-1 to TRBJ1-1; D is possibly TRBD1 (5 bases). Trimming shortened V by 6 bases and J by 5 bases, and 13 bases separated the two germline ends. The CDR3 length is 13 residues. CDR1 and CDR2 (germline): MGHRA, YSYEKL. The CDR3 sequence: CASSGGGGTEAFF. The CDR3 DNA reads TGCGCCAGCAGTGGGGGGGGAGGGACTGAAGCTTTCTTT.

The rearrangement uses TRBV4-1 and TRBJ2-5; 9 bases fit TRBD2. CDR3 length equals 17 residues. The trim removed 5 bases at V and 4 bases at J, leaving 14 bases unmatched. Germline V gene data show CDR1 as MGHRA and CDR2 as YSYEKL. CDR3 sequence (DNA): TGCGCCAGCAGCAAAGTCCCCGGGACTAGCCTTGCAGAGACCCAGTACTTC. It yields the protein CASSKVPGTSLAETQYF.